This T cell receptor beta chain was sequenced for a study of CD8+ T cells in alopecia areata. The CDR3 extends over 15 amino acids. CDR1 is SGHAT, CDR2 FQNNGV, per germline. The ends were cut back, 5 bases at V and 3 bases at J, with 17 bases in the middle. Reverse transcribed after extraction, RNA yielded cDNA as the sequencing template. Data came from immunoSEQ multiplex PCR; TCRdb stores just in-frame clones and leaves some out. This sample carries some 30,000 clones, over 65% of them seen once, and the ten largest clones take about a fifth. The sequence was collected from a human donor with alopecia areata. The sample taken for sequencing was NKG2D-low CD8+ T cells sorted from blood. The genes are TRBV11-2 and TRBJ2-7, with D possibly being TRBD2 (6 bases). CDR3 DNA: TGTGCCAGCAGCCAACAACATAGCGGCCGCTACGAGCAGTACTTC. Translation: CASSQQHSGRYEQYF.